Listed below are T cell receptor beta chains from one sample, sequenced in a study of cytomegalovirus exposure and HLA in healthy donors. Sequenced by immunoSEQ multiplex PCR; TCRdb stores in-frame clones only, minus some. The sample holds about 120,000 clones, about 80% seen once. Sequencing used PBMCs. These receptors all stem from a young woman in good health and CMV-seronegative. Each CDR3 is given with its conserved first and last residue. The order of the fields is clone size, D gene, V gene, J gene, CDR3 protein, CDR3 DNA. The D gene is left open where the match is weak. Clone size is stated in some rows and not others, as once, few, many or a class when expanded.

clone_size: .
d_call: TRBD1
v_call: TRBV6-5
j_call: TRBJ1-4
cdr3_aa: CASSFDRGRNEKLFF
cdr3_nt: TGTGCCAGCAGTTTTGACAGGGGCCGCAATGAAAAACTGTTTTTT

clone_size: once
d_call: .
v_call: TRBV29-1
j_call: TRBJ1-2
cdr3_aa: CSVEDPGRVAYGYTF
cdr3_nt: TGCAGCGTTGAAGATCCAGGGAGGGTCGCCTATGGCTACACCTTC

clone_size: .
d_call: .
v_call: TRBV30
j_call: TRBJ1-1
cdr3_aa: CAWNRGARTEAFF
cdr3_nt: TGTGCCTGGAATCGCGGGGCTAGGACTGAAGCTTTCTTT

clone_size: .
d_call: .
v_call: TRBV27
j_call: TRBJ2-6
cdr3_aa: CASTSGANGLTF
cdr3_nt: TGTGCCAGCACGTCTGGGGCCAACGGCCTGACTTTC

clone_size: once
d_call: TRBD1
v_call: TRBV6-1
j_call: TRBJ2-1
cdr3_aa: CASSGQGGNNEQFF
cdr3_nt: TGTGCCAGCAGCGGACAGGGAGGAAACAATGAGCAGTTCTTC

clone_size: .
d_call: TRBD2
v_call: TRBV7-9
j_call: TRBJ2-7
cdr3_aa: CASSYPDSGYSHEQYF
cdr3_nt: TGTGCCAGCAGCTATCCGGATAGCGGGTATTCCCACGAGCAGTACTTC

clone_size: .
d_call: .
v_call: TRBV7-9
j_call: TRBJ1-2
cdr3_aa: CASTPELLYGYTF
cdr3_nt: TGTGCCAGCACCCCTGAGCTTTTATATGGCTACACCTTC

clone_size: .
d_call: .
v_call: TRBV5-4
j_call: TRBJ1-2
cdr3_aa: CASSSAGGATYGYTF
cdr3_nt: TGTGCCAGCAGCTCCGCGGGTGGAGCCACCTATGGCTACACCTTC

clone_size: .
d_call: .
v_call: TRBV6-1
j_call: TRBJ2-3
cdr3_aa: CASGEMRTSTDTQYF
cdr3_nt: TGTGCCAGCGGTGAAATGCGGACTAGCACAGATACGCAGTATTTT

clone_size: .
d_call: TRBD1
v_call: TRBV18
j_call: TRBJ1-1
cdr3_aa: CASSQTGAVNTEAFF
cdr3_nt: TGTGCCAGCTCACAGACAGGGGCGGTAAATACTGAAGCTTTCTTT

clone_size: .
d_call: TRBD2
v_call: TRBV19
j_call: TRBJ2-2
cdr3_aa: CASSIGGGNTGELFF
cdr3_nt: TGTGCCAGTAGTATAGGCGGGGGTAACACCGGGGAGCTGTTTTTT

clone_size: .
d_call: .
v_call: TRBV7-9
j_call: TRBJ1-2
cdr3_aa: CASSLEIANYGYTF
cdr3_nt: TGTGCCAGCAGCTTAGAGATAGCTAACTATGGCTACACCTTC

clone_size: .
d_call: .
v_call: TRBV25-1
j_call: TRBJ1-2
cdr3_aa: CASRLKDSYGYTF
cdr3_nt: TGTGCCAGCAGGTTGAAGGACAGCTATGGCTACACCTTC

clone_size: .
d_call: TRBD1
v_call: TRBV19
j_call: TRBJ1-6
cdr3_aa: CASSLRAFGTGDSPLHF
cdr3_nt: TGTGCCAGTAGTTTAAGGGCGTTCGGGACAGGAGATTCACCCCTCCACTTT

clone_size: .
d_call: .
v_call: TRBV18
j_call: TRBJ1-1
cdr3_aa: CASSPLGTGWDTEAFF
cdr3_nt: TGTGCCAGCTCACCCCTTGGGACTGGTTGGGACACTGAAGCTTTCTTT

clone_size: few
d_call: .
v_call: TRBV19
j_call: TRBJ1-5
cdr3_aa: CASTTDSYSNQPQHF
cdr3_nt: TGTGCCAGTACGACAGACAGTTATAGCAATCAGCCCCAGCATTTT

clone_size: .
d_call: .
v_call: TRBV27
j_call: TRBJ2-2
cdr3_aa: CASSSANRVIGELFF
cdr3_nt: TGTGCCAGCAGTTCCGCCAACAGGGTAATCGGGGAGCTGTTTTTT

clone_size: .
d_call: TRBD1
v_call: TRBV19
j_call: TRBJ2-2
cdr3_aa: CASSIGPTGSRTGELFF
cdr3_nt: TGTGCCAGTAGTATAGGCCCGACAGGGTCCAGGACCGGGGAGCTGTTTTTT